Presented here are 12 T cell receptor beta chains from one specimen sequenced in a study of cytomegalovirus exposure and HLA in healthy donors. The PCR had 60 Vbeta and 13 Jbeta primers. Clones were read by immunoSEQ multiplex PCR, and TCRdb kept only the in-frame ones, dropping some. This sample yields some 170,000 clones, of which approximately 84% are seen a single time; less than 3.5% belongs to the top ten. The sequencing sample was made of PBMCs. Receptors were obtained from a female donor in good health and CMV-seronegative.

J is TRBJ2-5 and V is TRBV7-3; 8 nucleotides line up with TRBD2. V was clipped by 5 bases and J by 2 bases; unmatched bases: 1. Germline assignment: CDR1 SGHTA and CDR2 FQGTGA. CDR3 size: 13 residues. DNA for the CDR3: TGTGCCAGCAGCCGGGGGGGACAAGAGACCCAGTACTTC. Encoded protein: CASSRGGQETQYF.

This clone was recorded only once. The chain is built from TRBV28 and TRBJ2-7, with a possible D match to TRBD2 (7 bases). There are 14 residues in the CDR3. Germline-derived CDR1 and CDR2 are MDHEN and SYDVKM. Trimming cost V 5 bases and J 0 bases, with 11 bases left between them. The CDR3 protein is CASSSGTLSYEQYF. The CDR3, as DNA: TGTGCCAGCAGTAGCGGGACACTCTCCTACGAGCAGTACTTC.

The CDR3 here is CASSVVGLADTTGELFF. CDR3 coding DNA: TGTGCCAGCAGCGTAGTAGGTCTAGCGGATACAACCGGGGAGCTGTTTTTT. The chain joins TRBV9 to TRBJ2-2; 7 nucleotides match TRBD2. Trimming at V came to 0 bases and at J to 5 bases, leaving 10 bases not matched to a gene. Germline CDR1 is SGDLS and CDR2 is YYNGEE. The CDR3 runs to 17 residues.

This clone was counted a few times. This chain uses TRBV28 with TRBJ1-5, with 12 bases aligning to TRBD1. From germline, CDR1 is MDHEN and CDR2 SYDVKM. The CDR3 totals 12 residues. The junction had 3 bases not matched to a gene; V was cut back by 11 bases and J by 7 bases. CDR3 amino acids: CACGTGGQPQHF. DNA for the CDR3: TGTGCCTGTGGGACAGGGGGCCAGCCCCAGCATTTT. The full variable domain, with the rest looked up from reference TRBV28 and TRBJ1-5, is DVKVTQSSRYLVKRTGEKVFLECVQDMDHENMFWYRQDPGLGLRLIYFSYDVKMKEKGDIPEGYSVSREKKERFSLILESASTNQTSMYLCACGTGGQPQHFGDGTRLSIL.

The CDR3 DNA reads TGTGCCAGCAGTTTATCACAGGGTTTAACCTACGAGCAGTACTTC. This codes for CASSLSQGLTYEQYF. The chain joins TRBV27 to TRBJ2-7; a weak D match, TRBD1 (6 bases). Trimming shortened V by 0 bases and J by 2 bases, and 11 bases separated the two germline ends. The CDR3 consists of 15 residues. The germline CDR1 and CDR2 sequences are MNHEY and SMNVEV (reference sequence).

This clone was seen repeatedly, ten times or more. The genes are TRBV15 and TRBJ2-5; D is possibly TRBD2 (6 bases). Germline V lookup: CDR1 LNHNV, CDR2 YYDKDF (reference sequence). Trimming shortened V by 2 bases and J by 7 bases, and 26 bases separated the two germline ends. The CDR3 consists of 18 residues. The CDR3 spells CATSRYMGGGDQVGTQYF. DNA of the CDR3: TGTGCCACCAGCAGATATATGGGGGGTGGGGACCAAGTAGGGACCCAGTACTTC. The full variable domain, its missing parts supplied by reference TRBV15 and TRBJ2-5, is DAMVIQNPRYQVTQFGKPVTLSCSQTLNHNVMYWYQQKSSQAPKLLFHYYDKDFNNEADTPDNFQSRRPNTSFCFLDIRSPGLGDTAMYLCATSRYMGGGDQVGTQYFGPGTRLLVL.

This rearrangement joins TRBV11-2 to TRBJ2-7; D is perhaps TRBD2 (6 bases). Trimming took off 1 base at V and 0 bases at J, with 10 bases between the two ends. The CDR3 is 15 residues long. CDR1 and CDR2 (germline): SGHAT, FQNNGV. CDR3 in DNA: TGTGCCAGCAGCTTAGTACGGGGGTCCTCCTACGAGCAGTACTTC. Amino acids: CASSLVRGSSYEQYF.

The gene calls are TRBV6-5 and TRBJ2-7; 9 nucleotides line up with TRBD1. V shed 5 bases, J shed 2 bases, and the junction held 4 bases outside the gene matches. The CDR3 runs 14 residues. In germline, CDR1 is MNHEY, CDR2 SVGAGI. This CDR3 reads CASSGQGLTYEQYF. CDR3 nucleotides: TGTGCCAGCAGTGGACAGGGGCTGACCTACGAGCAGTACTTC.

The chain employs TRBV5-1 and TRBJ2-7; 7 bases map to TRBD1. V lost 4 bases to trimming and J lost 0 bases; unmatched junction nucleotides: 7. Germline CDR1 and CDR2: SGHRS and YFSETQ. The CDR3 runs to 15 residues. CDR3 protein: CASSGTDRSSYEQYF. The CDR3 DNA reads TGCGCCAGCAGCGGAACGGACAGGTCCTCCTACGAGCAGTACTTC.

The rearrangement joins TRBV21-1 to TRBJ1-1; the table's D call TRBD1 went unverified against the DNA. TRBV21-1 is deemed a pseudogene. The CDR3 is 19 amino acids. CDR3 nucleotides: TGTGCCAGCAGCAAATCGCTTAGCAGGGGGCGCGGGAGAGGGGCTGAAGCTTTCTTT. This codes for CASSKSLSRGRGRGAEAFF.

CDR3 sequence: CAIRQQGANTEAFF. The CDR3 coding sequence is TGTGCCATCAGGCAACAGGGGGCCAACACTGAAGCTTTCTTT. This sequence joins TRBV10-3 and TRBJ1-1, with 9 bases identical to TRBD1. The V gene end was trimmed by 6 bases and the J gene end by 2 bases; junction bases not matched to a gene: 4. Germline V CDR1 and CDR2: ENHRY, SYGVKD. There are 14 residues in the CDR3.

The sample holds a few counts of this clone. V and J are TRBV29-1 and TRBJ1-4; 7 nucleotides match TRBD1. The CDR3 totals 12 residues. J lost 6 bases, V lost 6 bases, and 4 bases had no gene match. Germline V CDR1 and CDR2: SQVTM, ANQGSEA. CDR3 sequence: CSVADRDEKLFF. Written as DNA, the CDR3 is TGCAGCGTAGCAGACAGGGATGAAAAACTGTTTTTT. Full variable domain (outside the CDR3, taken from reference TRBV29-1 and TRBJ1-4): SAVISQKPSRDICQRGTSLTIQCQVDSQVTMMFWYRQQPGQSLTLIATANQGSEATYESGFVIDKFPISRPNLTFSTLTVSNMSPEDSSIYLCSVADRDEKLFFGSGTQLSVL.